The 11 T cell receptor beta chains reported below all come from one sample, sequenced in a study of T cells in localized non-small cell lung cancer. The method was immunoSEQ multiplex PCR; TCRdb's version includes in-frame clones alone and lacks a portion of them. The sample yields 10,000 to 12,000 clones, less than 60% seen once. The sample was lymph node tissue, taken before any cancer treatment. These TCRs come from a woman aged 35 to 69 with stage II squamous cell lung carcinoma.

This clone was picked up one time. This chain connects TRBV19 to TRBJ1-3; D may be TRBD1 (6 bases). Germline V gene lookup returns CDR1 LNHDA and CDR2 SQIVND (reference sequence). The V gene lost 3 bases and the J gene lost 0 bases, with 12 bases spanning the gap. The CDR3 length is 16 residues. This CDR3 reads CASSIGQPISGNTIYF. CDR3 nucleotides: TGTGCCAGTAGTATCGGACAGCCGATCTCTGGAAACACCATATATTTT.

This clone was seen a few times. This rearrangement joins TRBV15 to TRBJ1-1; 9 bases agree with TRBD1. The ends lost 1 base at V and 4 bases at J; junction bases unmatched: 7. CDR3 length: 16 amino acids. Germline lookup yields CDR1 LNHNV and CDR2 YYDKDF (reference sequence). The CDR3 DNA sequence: TGTGCCACCAGCAGAGCCTCGGGACAGGGCCCCACTGAAGCTTTCTTT. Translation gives CATSRASGQGPTEAFF.

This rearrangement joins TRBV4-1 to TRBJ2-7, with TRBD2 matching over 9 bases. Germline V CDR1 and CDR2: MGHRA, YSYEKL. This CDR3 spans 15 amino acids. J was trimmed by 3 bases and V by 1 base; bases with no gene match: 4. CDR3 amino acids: CASSQGLAANYEQYF. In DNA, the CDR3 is TGCGCCAGCAGCCAAGGACTAGCGGCCAACTACGAGCAGTACTTC.

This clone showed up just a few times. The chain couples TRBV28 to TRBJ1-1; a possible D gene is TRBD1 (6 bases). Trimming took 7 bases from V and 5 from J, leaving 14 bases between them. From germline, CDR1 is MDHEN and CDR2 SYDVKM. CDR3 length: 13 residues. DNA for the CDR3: TGTGCCAGCACTACAGGGTTTCGTACTGAAGCTTTCTTT. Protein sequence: CASTTGFRTEAFF.

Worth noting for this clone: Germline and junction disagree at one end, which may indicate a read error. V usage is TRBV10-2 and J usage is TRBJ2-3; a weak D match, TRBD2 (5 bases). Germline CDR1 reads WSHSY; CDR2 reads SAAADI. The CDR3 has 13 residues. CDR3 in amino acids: CASSEGSTDTQYF. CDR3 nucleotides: TGCGCCAGCAGTGAGGGGAGCACGGATACGCAGTATTTT.

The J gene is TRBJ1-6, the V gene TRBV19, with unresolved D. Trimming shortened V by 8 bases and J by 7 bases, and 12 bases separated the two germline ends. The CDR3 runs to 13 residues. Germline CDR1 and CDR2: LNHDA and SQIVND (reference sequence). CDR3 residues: CASARERNSPLHF. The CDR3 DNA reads TGTGCCAGTGCCCGGGAAAGGAATTCACCCCTCCACTTT.

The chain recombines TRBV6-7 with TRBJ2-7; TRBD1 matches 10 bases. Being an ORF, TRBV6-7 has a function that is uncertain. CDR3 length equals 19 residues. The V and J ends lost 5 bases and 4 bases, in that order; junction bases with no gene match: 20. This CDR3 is CASSEGLSGTGVPDYEQYF. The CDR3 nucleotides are TGTGCCAGCAGTGAAGGTCTAAGCGGGACAGGGGTCCCCGATTACGAGCAGTACTTC.

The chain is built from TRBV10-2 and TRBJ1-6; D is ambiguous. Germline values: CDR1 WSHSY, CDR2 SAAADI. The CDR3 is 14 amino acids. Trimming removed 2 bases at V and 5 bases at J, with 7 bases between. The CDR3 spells CASSELRDNSPLHF. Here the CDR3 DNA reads TGCGCCAGCAGTGAGCTCCGGGATAATTCACCCCTCCACTTT.

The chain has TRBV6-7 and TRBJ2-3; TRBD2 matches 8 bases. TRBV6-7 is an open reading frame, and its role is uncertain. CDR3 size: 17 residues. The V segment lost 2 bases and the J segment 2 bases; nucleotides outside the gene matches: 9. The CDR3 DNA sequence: TGTGCCAGCAGTTACAGAGACGGGAGGGCCGTCACAGATACGCAGTATTTT. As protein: CASSYRDGRAVTDTQYF.

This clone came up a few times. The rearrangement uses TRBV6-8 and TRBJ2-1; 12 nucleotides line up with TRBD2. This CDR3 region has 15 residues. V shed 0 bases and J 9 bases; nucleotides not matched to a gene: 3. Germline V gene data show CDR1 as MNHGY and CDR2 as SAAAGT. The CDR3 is CASSYSTSGSSEQFF. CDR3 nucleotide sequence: TGTGCCAGCAGTTACTCGACTAGCGGGAGTTCTGAGCAGTTCTTC.

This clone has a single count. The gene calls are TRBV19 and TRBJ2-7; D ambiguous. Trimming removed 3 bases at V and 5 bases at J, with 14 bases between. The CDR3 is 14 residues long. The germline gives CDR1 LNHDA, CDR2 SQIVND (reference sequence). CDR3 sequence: CASSISGWPHEQYF. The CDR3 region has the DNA TGTGCCAGTAGTATTTCTGGGTGGCCCCACGAGCAGTACTTC.